Below, 30 T cell receptor beta chains from the same sample are listed, as sequenced in a study of cytomegalovirus exposure and HLA in healthy donors. The PCR ran on 60 Vbeta and 13 Jbeta primers. Assay used: immunoSEQ multiplex PCR; TCRdb lists only in-frame clones, some missing. The profile shows around 190,000 clones, 79% of them singletons. The specimen was PBMCs. Source of these receptors: a woman aged 35 to 49 in good health and CMV-seronegative.

The chain employs TRBV10-3 and TRBJ2-2; 9 bases match TRBD1. This CDR3 is built from 17 residues. V lost 10 bases and J lost 1; bases outside the gene matches: 13. The germline V gene has CDR1 ENHRY and CDR2 SYGVKD. CDR3 DNA sequence: TGTGCCACCCGGGACAGGGAGATGGGTGGGAACACCGGGGAGCTGTTTTTT. It yields the protein CATRDREMGGNTGELFF.

This chain connects TRBV5-1 to TRBJ2-1, with D possibly TRBD2 on 5 matching bases. This CDR3 region has 14 residues. V was clipped by 5 bases and J by 3 bases, with 12 bases between them. Germline V gives CDR1 SGHRS, CDR2 YFSETQ. The CDR3, as DNA: TGCGCCAGCAGGCTGAGCGGAGTCTACAATGAGCAGTTCTTC. As protein: CASRLSGVYNEQFF.

The chain combines TRBV13 with TRBJ2-6; 7 bases align to TRBD1. The germline CDR1 and CDR2 sequences are PRHDT and FYEKMQ (reference sequence). The CDR3 consists of 16 residues. Losses at the gene ends were 5 bases for V and 2 bases for J; bases not matched to a gene: 6. The CDR3 is CASSTRQGTGANVLTF. The DNA of the CDR3 is TGTGCCAGCAGCACTAGACAGGGCACTGGGGCCAACGTCCTGACTTTC.

Here the CDR3 reads CASSEAGYDHQPQHF. As DNA, the CDR3 is TGTGCCAGCAGTGAAGCAGGGTATGATCATCAGCCCCAGCATTTT. The chain combines TRBV25-1 with TRBJ1-5, with D perhaps TRBD1 (5 bases). CDR1 and CDR2 (germline): MGHDK, SYGVNS. Trimming stripped 2 bases from V and 5 bases from J, with 13 bases between. This CDR3 has 15 residues.

This clone was seen only once. The chain links TRBV19 to TRBJ2-7, with TRBD1 identical over 7 bases. The CDR3 length is 14 residues. Germline CDR1 and CDR2: LNHDA and SQIVND (reference sequence). J was trimmed by 2 bases and V by 4 bases; bases with no gene match: 5. CDR3 coding DNA: TGTGCCAGTAGTACCTCCGGGACAGCCTACGAGCAGTACTTC. It translates to CASSTSGTAYEQYF.

V is TRBV6-1 and J is TRBJ1-2; 12 bases map to TRBD1. Germline assignment: CDR1 MNHNS and CDR2 SASEGT. This CDR3 has 14 amino acids. The junction had 4 bases not matched to a gene; V was cut back by 3 bases and J by 8 bases. CDR3 coding DNA: TGTGCCAGCAGTGAGGGACAGGGGGCGACCGGCTACACCTTC. Translated, it gives CASSEGQGATGYTF.

The chain has TRBV11-3 and TRBJ2-7; TRBD2 matches at 9 bases. This CDR3 has 16 amino acids. Unmatched junction bases numbered 9, after V lost 1 base and J lost 5 bases. Germline CDR1 SGHNT, CDR2 YENEEA. The CDR3 is CASSLGRGGFYDEQYF. As DNA, the CDR3 is TGTGCCAGCAGCTTAGGGCGGGGGGGCTTCTACGACGAGCAGTACTTC.

The chain carries TRBV19 and TRBJ2-1, with D possibly being TRBD2 (6 bases). Germline values: CDR1 LNHDA, CDR2 SQIVND (reference sequence). The CDR3 has 12 residues. V was cut by 8 bases and J by 6 bases, with 11 bases left in between. The DNA of the CDR3 is TGTGCCAGTGTTACTAGCCTCAATGAGCAGTTCTTC. Protein sequence: CASVTSLNEQFF.

The genes are TRBV11-2 and TRBJ2-1; 10 nucleotides align to TRBD1. Germline CDR1 and CDR2: SGHAT and FQNNGV. The CDR3 extends over 15 amino acids. V shed 5 bases and J 8 bases; nucleotides not matched to a gene: 9. The CDR3 coding sequence is TGTGCCAGCAGCCTGGGACAGGGGAATAGCGATGAGCAGTTCTTC. Translated: CASSLGQGNSDEQFF.

This chain connects TRBV5-6 to TRBJ2-2; 8 positions agree with TRBD2. The CDR3 runs to 17 residues. Trimming took 2 bases from V and 1 from J; bases not matched to a gene: 7. The V gene's germline CDR1 is SGHDT and CDR2 YYEEEE. CDR3 in amino acids: CASSLLGLAGNTGELFF. CDR3 nucleotides: TGTGCCAGCAGCTTACTTGGACTAGCAGGGAACACCGGGGAGCTGTTTTTT.

The chain employs TRBV7-2 and TRBJ1-4; 9 bases are a match to TRBD1. This CDR3 is built from 16 residues. Germline CDR1 and CDR2: SGHTA and FQGNSA. V lost 5 bases to trimming and J lost 7 bases; unmatched junction nucleotides: 11. The CDR3 spells CASSPGQGMRGEKLFF. For the CDR3, the DNA is TGTGCCAGCAGCCCAGGACAGGGGATGAGAGGTGAAAAACTGTTTTTT.

The chain combines TRBV7-3 with TRBJ2-1; 8 nucleotides line up with TRBD2. This CDR3 is 15 amino acids long. V lost 3 bases, J lost 8 bases, and 9 bases stayed unmatched. Germline CDR1 and CDR2: SGHTA and FQGTGA. CDR3 sequence: CASSFDGRAVDEQFF. The CDR3 DNA reads as TGTGCCAGCAGCTTTGACGGGAGGGCCGTGGATGAGCAGTTCTTC. The variable domain in full, with the rest retrieved from reference TRBV7-3 and TRBJ2-1, is GAGVSQTPSNKVTEKGKYVELRCDPISGHTALYWYRQSLGQGPEFLIYFQGTGAADDSGLPNDRFFAVRPEGSVSTLKIQRTERGDSAVYLCASSFDGRAVDEQFFGPGTRLTVL.

Of note for this clone: This sample includes further DNA sequences coding for the same CDR3. This sequence joins TRBV7-9 and TRBJ1-2; the D is unclear. Germline CDR1 SEHNR, CDR2 FQNEAQ (reference sequence). This CDR3 is built from 16 residues. Trimming cost V 5 bases and J 0 bases, with 16 bases left between them. In DNA, the CDR3 is TGTGCCAGCAGCCCTAGTGGGTTGGAAGCTAACTATGGCTACACCTTC. It translates to CASSPSGLEANYGYTF.

The rearrangement uses TRBV7-6 and TRBJ1-5; 7 bases map to TRBD1. Trimming removed 1 base from V and 6 bases from J; junction bases left unmatched: 6. This CDR3 is built from 15 residues. CDR1 is SGHVS and CDR2 is FNYEAQ in the germline V gene. The CDR3 protein is CASSLERGRVQPQHF. The DNA for the CDR3 is TGTGCCAGCAGCTTAGAAAGGGGGCGCGTTCAGCCCCAGCATTTT.

The rearrangement uses TRBV27 and TRBJ2-1; 9 bases fit TRBD2. The CDR3 totals 14 residues. Trimming removed 3 bases from V and 9 bases from J; junction bases left unmatched: 6. Germline CDR1 and CDR2: MNHEY and SMNVEV (reference sequence). In DNA, the CDR3 is TGTGCCAGCAGTTTGCGGGAGGGCCTGAGTGAGCAGTTCTTC. It yields the protein CASSLREGLSEQFF.

The V call is TRBV2, the J call TRBJ2-6, with a tentative D call TRBD2 (5 bases). There are 16 residues in the CDR3. With 6 bases removed from V and 4 bases from J, the gap between germline ends came to 16 bases. Germline V gene sequence: CDR1 SNHLY, CDR2 FYNNEI. The CDR3 protein is CASSSFGRPGANVLTF. DNA of the CDR3: TGTGCCAGCAGCTCGTTTGGGAGACCCGGGGCCAACGTCCTGACTTTC. The whole variable domain, remainder taken from reference TRBV2 and TRBJ2-6, is EPEVTQTPSHQVTQMGQEVILRCVPISNHLYFYWYRQILGQKVEFLVSFYNNEISEKSEIFDDQFSVERPDGSNFTLKIRSTKLEDSAMYFCASSSFGRPGANVLTFGAGSRLTVL.

This clone was seen a handful of times. This sequence joins TRBV5-1 and TRBJ1-1; D remains unclear. CDR3 length: 11 amino acids. Germline V gives CDR1 SGHRS, CDR2 YFSETQ. Trimming removed 1 base at V and 7 bases at J, with 5 bases between. CDR3 nucleotide sequence: TGCGCCAGCAGCTTGAACGGTGAAGCTTTCTTT. This encodes CASSLNGEAFF.

The J gene is TRBJ2-7, the V gene TRBV27; tentative D call: TRBD1 (6 bases). CDR3 length: 14 residues. Germline V gene lookup returns CDR1 MNHEY and CDR2 SMNVEV (reference sequence). V gave up 5 bases and J gave up 2 bases, with 13 bases separating them. DNA of the CDR3: TGTGCCAGCAGTCCATTGGACAGACCCTACGAGCAGTACTTC. This gives the protein CASSPLDRPYEQYF.

The chain has TRBV29-1 and TRBJ1-3; D unclear. V was trimmed by 3 bases and J by 4 bases, leaving 7 bases between them. The CDR3 has 12 amino acids. Germline loops: CDR1 SQVTM, CDR2 ANQGSEA. CDR3 bases: TGCAGCGTTGATCCCGGGGGAAACACCATATATTTT. Translated, it gives CSVDPGGNTIYF. Full variable domain (missing parts from reference TRBV29-1 and TRBJ1-3): SAVISQKPSRDICQRGTSLTIQCQVDSQVTMMFWYRQQPGQSLTLIATANQGSEATYESGFVIDKFPISRPNLTFSTLTVSNMSPEDSSIYLCSVDPGGNTIYFGEGSWLTVV.

This clone was seen once. The chain recombines TRBV7-3 with TRBJ2-7; TRBD2 agrees at 13 bases. This CDR3 is built from 15 residues. With V trimmed by 2 bases and J by 6 bases, 4 bases remained unmatched. The V gene's germline CDR1 is SGHTA and CDR2 FQGTGA. The CDR3 bases are TGTGCCAGCAGCTTAGGACTAGCGGGAGTTAGCGAGCAGTACTTC. This codes for CASSLGLAGVSEQYF.

The chain links TRBV15 to TRBJ2-7; maybe TRBD1 (5 bases). Per the germline V gene, CDR1 is LNHNV and CDR2 is YYDKDF (reference sequence). There are 14 residues in the CDR3. The V gene lost 3 bases and the J gene lost 5 bases, with 14 bases spanning the gap. CDR3 amino acids: CATSRQGGRDEQYF. CDR3 bases: TGTGCCACCAGCAGGCAGGGTGGGCGCGACGAGCAGTACTTC.

This clone was counted only a few times. The chain combines TRBV5-6 with TRBJ1-2; D is unresolved. Germline loops: CDR1 SGHDT, CDR2 YYEEEE. The CDR3 is made up of 16 amino acids. The V end lost 3 bases, the J end lost 3 bases, and 18 bases lay between the germline ends. CDR3 region: CASSSTRRELHYGYTF. CDR3 nucleotide sequence: TGTGCCAGCAGCTCTACTCGTCGGGAACTTCACTATGGCTACACCTTC. Variable domain in full (rest from reference TRBV5-6 and TRBJ1-2): DAGVTQSPTHLIKTRGQQVTLRCSPKSGHDTVSWYQQALGQGPQFIFQYYEEEERQRGNFPDRFSGHQFPNYSSELNVNALLLGDSALYLCASSSTRRELHYGYTFGSGTRLTVV.

V and J are TRBV29-1 and TRBJ2-7; 7 nucleotides agree with TRBD1. CDR1 and CDR2 (germline): SQVTM, ANQGSEA. The CDR3 runs to 17 residues. The J segment lost 3 bases and the V segment lost 7 bases, leaving 21 bases of the junction unmatched. CDR3 DNA: TGCAGCGCCTTGACAGGGTCGGGAAAGAGCAGCAACTACGAGCAGTACTTC. Translating gives CSALTGSGKSSNYEQYF.

The chain is built from TRBV11-2 and TRBJ2-5; D ambiguous. The CDR3 runs to 15 residues. The germline V and J ends were trimmed by 2 bases and 5 bases, with 15 bases remaining between them. CDR1 is SGHAT and CDR2 is FQNNGV in the germline V gene. The CDR3 nucleotides are TGTGCCAGCAGCTTAAAATCAAATATCCGGGAGACCCAGTACTTC. Translating gives CASSLKSNIRETQYF.

This clone was seen a handful of times. V usage is TRBV27 and J usage is TRBJ1-1; a possible D gene is TRBD1 (5 bases). V lost 5 bases and J lost 5, with 15 bases in between. This CDR3 is 14 amino acids long. Germline V gene sequence: CDR1 MNHEY, CDR2 SMNVEV (reference sequence). CDR3 protein: CASSPGVEGTEAFF. CDR3 coding DNA: TGTGCCAGCAGTCCGGGGGTTGAGGGAACTGAAGCTTTCTTT.

This chain connects TRBV7-2 to TRBJ1-1; 7 nucleotides align to TRBD1. The CDR3 runs to 15 residues. V shed 5 bases and J 3 bases; nucleotides not matched to a gene: 9. Germline lookup yields CDR1 SGHTA and CDR2 FQGNSA. The CDR3 reads CASSLRGRGDTEAFF. CDR3 in DNA: TGTGCCAGCAGCCTTAGGGGGCGGGGGGACACTGAAGCTTTCTTT.

J is TRBJ2-1 and V is TRBV14; 9 nucleotides agree with TRBD2. The CDR3 consists of 15 residues. Germline V CDR1 and CDR2: SGHDN, FVKESK. The ends lost 4 bases at V and 6 bases at J; junction bases unmatched: 7. CDR3 residues: CASSLAGVVVNEQFF. CDR3 bases: TGTGCCAGCAGCCTAGCGGGAGTAGTGGTCAATGAGCAGTTCTTC.

This chain links TRBV6-1 with TRBJ1-2; 10 positions match TRBD1. J gave up 6 bases and V 4 bases, and 5 bases lay outside the gene matches. CDR3 size: 14 residues. Germline CDR1 MNHNS, CDR2 SASEGT. The CDR3 sequence: CASSVTDRGNGYTF. CDR3 nucleotides: TGTGCCAGCAGTGTTACGGACAGGGGGAATGGCTACACCTTC.

This rearrangement joins TRBV7-6 to TRBJ2-7; D is possibly TRBD1 (6 bases). The CDR3 has 15 amino acids. In germline, CDR1 is SGHVS, CDR2 FNYEAQ. The V and J ends lost 3 bases and 3 bases respectively, with 15 bases between them. CDR3 coding DNA: TGTGCCAGCAGCTTGACGGCTACAGGGTTCTACGAGCAGTACTTC. The encoded protein is CASSLTATGFYEQYF.

V is TRBV18 and J is TRBJ1-5, with a possible D match to TRBD1 (6 bases). The CDR3 extends over 16 amino acids. Trimming cost V 2 bases and J 0 bases, with 11 bases left between them. Germline-derived CDR1 and CDR2 are KGHSH and LQKENI. The CDR3 spells CASSPTQGNSNQPQHF. CDR3 bases: TGTGCCAGCTCACCAACACAGGGAAATAGCAATCAGCCCCAGCATTTT.